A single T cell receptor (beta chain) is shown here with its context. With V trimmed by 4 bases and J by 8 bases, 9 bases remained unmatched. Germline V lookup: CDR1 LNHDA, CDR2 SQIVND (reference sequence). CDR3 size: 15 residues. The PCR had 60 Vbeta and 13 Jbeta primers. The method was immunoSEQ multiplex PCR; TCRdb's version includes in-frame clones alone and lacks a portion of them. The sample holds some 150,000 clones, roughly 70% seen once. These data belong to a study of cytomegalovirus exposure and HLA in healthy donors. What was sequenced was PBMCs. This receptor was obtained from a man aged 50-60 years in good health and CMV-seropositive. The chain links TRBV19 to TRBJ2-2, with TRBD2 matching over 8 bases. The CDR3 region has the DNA TGTGCCAGTAGTAGCCAGCGGGAGCCCTTGGGGGAGCTGTTTTTT. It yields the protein CASSSQREPLGELFF.